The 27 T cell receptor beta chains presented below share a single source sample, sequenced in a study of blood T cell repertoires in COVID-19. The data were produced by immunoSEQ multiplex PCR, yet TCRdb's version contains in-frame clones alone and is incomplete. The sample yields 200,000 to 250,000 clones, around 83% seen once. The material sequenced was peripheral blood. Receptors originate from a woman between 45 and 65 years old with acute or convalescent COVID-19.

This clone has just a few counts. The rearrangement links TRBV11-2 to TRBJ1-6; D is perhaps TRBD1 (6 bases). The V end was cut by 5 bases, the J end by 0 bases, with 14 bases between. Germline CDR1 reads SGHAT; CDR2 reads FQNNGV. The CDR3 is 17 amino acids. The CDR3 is CASSPRGGSSYNSPLHF. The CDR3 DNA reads TGTGCCAGCAGCCCCAGGGGCGGAAGCTCCTATAATTCACCCCTCCACTTT.

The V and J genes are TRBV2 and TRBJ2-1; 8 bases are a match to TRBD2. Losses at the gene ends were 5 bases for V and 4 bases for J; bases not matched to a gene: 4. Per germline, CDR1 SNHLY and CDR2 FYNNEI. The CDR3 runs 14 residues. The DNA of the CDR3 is TGTGCCAGCAGTCGGGCGGGGGGTTACAATGAGCAGTTCTTC. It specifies CASSRAGGYNEQFF.

CDR3 in amino acids: CSASRGTEAFF. DNA for the CDR3: TGCAGTGCTAGTAGGGGGACCGAAGCTTTCTTT. The genes are TRBV20-1 and TRBJ1-1; TRBD1 is a possible D gene (6 bases). Trimming stripped 3 bases from V and 8 bases from J, with 10 bases between. The CDR3 is made up of 11 amino acids. Germline V gene data show CDR1 as DFQATT and CDR2 as SNEGSKA (reference sequence).

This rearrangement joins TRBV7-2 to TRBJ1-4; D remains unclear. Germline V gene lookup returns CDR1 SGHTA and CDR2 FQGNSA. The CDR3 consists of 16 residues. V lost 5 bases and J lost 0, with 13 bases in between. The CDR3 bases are TGTGCCAGCAGCCTAAGCGAGGTTGCAACTAATGAAAAACTGTTTTTT. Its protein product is CASSLSEVATNEKLFF. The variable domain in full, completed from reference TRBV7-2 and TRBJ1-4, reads GAGVSQSPSNKVTEKGKDVELRCDPISGHTALYWYRQSLGQGLEFLIYFQGNSAPDKSGLPSDRFSAERTGGSVSTLTIQRTQQEDSAVYLCASSLSEVATNEKLFFGSGTQLSVL.

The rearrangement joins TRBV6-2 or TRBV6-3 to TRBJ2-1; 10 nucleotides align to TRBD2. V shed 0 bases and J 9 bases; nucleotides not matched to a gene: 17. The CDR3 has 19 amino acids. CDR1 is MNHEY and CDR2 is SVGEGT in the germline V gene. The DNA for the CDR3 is TGTGCCAGCAGTTACTCGGACAGCCATGCTAGCGGGAGTAGTGTTGAGCAGTTCTTC. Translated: CASSYSDSHASGSSVEQFF.

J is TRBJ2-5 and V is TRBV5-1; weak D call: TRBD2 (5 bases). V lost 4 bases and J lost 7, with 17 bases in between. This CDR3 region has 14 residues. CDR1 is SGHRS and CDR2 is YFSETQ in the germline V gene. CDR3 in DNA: TGCGCCAGCAGCCTGGACGGCCTAGAGGGGACCCAGTACTTC. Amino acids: CASSLDGLEGTQYF.

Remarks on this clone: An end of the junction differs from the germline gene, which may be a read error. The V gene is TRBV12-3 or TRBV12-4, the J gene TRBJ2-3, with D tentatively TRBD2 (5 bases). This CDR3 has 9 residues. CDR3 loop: CGGTDTQYF. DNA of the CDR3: TGCGGGGGCACAGATACGCAGTATTTT.

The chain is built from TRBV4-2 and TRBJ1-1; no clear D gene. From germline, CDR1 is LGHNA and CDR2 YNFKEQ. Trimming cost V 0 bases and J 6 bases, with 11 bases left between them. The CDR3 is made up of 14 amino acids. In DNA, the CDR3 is TGTGCCAGCAGCCAAGATCTTACGGTAGCTGAAGCTTTCTTT. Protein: CASSQDLTVAEAFF.

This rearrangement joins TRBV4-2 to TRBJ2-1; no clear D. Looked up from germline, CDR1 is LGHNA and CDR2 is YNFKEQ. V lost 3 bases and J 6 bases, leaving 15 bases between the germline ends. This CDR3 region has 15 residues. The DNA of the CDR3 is TGTGCCAGCAGCCATCGGCAGGCTGATATCAATGAGCAGTTCTTC. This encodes CASSHRQADINEQFF.

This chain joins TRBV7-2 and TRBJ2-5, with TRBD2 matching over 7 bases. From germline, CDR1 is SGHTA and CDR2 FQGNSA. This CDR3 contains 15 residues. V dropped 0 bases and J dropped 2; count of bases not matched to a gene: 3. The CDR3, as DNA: TGTGCCAGCAGCTTAGCCCCTAGCGGACAAGAGACCCAGTACTTC. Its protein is CASSLAPSGQETQYF.

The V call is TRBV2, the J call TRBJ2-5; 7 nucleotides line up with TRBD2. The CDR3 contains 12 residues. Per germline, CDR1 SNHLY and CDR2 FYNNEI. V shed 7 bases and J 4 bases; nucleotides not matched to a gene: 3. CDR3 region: CASKPGGETQYF. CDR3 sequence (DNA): TGTGCCAGCAAACCGGGAGGAGAGACCCAGTACTTC.

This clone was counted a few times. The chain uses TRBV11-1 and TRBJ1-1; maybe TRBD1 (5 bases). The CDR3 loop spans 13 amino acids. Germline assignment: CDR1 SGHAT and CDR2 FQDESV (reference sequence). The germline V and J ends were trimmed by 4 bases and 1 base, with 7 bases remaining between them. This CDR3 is CASSSDRNTEAFF. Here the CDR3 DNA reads TGTGCCAGCAGCTCCGACAGGAACACTGAAGCTTTCTTT.

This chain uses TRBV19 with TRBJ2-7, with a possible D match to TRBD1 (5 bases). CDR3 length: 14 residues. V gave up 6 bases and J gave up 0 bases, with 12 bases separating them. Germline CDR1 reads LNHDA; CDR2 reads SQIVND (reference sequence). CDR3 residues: CASRKGAASYEQYF. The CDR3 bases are TGTGCCAGTAGAAAAGGGGCAGCCTCCTACGAGCAGTACTTC.

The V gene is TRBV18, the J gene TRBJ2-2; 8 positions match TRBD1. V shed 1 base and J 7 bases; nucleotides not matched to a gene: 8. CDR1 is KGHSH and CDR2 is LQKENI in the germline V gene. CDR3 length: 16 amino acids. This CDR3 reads CASSPLETGVGGELFF. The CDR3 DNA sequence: TGTGCCAGCTCACCACTTGAGACAGGGGTCGGCGGGGAGCTGTTTTTT.

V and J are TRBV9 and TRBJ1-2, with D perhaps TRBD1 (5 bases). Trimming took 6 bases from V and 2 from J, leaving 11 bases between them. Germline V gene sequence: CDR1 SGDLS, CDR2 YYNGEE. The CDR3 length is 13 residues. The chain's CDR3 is CASNADSNYGYTF. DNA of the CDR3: TGTGCCAGCAATGCCGACAGCAACTATGGCTACACCTTC.

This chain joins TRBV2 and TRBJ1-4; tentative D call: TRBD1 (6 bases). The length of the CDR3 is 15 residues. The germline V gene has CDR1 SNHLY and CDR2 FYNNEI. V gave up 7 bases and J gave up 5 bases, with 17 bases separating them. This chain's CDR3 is CASTPIRGANEKLFF. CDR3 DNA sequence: TGTGCCAGCACCCCGATCAGGGGAGCGAATGAAAAACTGTTTTTT.

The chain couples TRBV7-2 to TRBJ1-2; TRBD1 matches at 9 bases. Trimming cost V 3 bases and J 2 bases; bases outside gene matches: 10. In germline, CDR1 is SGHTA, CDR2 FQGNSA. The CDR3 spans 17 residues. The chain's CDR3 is CASSFPSGTGRNYGYTF. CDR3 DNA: TGTGCCAGCAGCTTTCCAAGTGGGACAGGGCGCAACTATGGCTACACCTTC. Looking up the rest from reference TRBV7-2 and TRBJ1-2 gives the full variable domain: GAGVSQSPSNKVTEKGKDVELRCDPISGHTALYWYRQSLGQGLEFLIYFQGNSAPDKSGLPSDRFSAERTGGSVSTLTIQRTQQEDSAVYLCASSFPSGTGRNYGYTFGSGTRLTVV.

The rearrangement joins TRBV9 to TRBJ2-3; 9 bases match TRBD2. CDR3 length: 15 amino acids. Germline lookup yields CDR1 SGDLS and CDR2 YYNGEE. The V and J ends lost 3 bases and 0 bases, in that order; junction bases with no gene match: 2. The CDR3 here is CASSASGVSTDTQYF. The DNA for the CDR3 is TGTGCCAGCAGCGCTAGCGGGGTTAGCACAGATACGCAGTATTTT.

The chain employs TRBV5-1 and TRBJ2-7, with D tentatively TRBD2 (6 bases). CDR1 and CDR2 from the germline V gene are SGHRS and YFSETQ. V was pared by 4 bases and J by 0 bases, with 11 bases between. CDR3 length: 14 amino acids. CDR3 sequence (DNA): TGCGCCAGCAGCCGGAGGGATTACTCCTACGAGCAGTACTTC. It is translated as CASSRRDYSYEQYF.

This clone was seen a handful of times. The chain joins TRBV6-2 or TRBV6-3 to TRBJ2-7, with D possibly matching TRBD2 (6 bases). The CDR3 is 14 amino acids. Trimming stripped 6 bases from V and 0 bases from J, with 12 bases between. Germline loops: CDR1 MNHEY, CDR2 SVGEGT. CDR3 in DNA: TGTGCCAGCAGCGCGGGATTAATCTCCTACGAGCAGTACTTC. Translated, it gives CASSAGLISYEQYF.

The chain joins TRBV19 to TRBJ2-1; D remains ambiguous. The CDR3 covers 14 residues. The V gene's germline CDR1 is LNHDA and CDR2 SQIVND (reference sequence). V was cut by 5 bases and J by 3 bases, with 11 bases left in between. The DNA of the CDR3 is TGTGCCAGTAGTCCGAGCACAGTCTACAATGAGCAGTTCTTC. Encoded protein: CASSPSTVYNEQFF.

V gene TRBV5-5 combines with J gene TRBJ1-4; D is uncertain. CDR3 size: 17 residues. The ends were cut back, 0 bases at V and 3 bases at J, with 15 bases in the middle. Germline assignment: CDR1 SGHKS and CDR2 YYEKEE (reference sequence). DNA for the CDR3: TGTGCCAGCAGCTTGGGCGAATTCGGGGTGGCTAATGAAAAACTGTTTTTT. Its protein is CASSLGEFGVANEKLFF.

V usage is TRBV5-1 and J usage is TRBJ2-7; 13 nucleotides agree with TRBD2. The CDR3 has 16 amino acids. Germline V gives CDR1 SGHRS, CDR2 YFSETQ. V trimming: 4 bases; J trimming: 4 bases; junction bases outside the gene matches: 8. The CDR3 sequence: CASSQTLAGGKYEQYF. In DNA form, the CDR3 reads TGCGCCAGCAGCCAAACACTAGCGGGAGGGAAATACGAGCAGTACTTC.

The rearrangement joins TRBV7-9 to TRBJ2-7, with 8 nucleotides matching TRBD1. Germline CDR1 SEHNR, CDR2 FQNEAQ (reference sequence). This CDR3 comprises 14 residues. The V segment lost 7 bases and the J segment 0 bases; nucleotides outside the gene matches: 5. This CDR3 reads CASTRTGSSYEQYF. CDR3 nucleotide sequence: TGTGCCAGCACTCGGACAGGGAGCTCCTACGAGCAGTACTTC.

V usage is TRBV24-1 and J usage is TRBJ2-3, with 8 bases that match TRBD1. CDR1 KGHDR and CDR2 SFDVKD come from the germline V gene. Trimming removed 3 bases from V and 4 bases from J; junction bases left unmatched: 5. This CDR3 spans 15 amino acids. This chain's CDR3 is CATSDPQGGADTQYF. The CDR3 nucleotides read TGTGCCACCAGTGATCCACAGGGGGGAGCAGATACGCAGTATTTT.

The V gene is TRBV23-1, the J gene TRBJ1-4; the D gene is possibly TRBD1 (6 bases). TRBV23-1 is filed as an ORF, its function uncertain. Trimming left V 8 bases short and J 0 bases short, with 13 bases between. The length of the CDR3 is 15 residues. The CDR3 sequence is CASARPGATNEKLFF. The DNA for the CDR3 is TGCGCCAGCGCGCGACCAGGGGCAACTAATGAAAAACTGTTTTTT.

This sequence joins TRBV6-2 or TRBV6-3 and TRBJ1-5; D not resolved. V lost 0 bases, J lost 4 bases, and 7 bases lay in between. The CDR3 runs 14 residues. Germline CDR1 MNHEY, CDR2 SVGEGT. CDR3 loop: CASSYSTPNQPQHF. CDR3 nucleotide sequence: TGTGCCAGCAGTTACTCGACACCGAATCAGCCCCAGCATTTT.